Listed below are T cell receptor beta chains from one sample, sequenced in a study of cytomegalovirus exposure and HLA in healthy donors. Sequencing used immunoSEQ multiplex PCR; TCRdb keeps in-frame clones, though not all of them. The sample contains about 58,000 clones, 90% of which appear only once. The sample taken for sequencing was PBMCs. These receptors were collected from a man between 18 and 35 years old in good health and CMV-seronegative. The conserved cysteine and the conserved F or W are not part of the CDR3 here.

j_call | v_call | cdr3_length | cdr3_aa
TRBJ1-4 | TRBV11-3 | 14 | ASSLDVERPGEKLF
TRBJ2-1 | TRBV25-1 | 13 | ASSGGAGAYNEQF
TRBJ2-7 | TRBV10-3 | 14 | AISELVTGGIYEQY
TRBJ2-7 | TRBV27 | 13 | ASSPGQSGPYEQY
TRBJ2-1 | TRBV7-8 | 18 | ASSLKGTSGTRSSYNEQF
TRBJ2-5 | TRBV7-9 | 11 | ASSPDSQETQY
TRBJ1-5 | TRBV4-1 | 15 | ASSQESTGVGNQPQH
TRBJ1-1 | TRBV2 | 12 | ASSQQQGNTEAF
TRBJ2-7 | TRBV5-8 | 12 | ASSLVAGTYEQY
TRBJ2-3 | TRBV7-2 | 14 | ASSTGGRVGTDTQY
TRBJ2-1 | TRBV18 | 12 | ASLPGLAINEQF